This T cell receptor beta chain was retrieved from a study of T cells in Graves' hyperthyroidism and ophthalmopathy. This clonotype was counted ten times or more. Germline V gene sequence: CDR1 KGHDR, CDR2 SFDVKD. This CDR3 is built from 12 residues. V was cut by 7 bases and J by 1 base, with 3 bases left in between. TCR beta CDR3 regions were amplified from RNA. The primer set for the first-round RT-PCR of the TCR CDR3 was HTBI. TCRdb redid the calling of the multiplex PCR reads with MiXCR, one entry per CDR3 protein. The repertoire holds some 560,000 distinct CDR3 sequences, with around 15% as singletons.

This TCR was recovered from a woman aged 40 to 55 with Graves' hyperthyroidism. The V call is TRBV24-1, the J call TRBJ2-2; D call uncertain. The sample consisted of blood. The CDR3 here is CATSENTGELFF. The CDR3 nucleotides are TGTGCCACCAGCGAGAACACCGGGGAGCTGTTTTTT.